The present entry profiles one T cell receptor (beta chain) with its context. It may be a read error: a sequence one base away is much more abundant. One entry per CDR3 protein, called by TCRdb with MiXCR from the 5' RACE reads. Here the sample spans 150,000 to 200,000 distinct CDR3 sequences, under 20% being singletons. This sample is drawn from a study of T-cell memory formation after mild COVID-19. Specimen: PBMCs or a T cell subset sorted from them (not recorded which). This receptor was identified in a man between 18 and 35 years old who had mild COVID-19 (a few samples of this study predate the infection). Cell type and time point are not known.

CDR3 in amino acids: CASSSRGHGTNEQFF. The CDR3 bases are TGCGCCAGCAGCTCCCGAGGGCACGGGACCAATGAGCAGTTCTTC. The chain joins TRBV5-1 to TRBJ2-1, with D tentatively TRBD1 or TRBD2 (5 bases each). Germline V gives CDR1 SGHRS, CDR2 YFSETQ. V was clipped by 3 bases and J by 6 bases, with 16 bases between them. This CDR3 comprises 15 residues.